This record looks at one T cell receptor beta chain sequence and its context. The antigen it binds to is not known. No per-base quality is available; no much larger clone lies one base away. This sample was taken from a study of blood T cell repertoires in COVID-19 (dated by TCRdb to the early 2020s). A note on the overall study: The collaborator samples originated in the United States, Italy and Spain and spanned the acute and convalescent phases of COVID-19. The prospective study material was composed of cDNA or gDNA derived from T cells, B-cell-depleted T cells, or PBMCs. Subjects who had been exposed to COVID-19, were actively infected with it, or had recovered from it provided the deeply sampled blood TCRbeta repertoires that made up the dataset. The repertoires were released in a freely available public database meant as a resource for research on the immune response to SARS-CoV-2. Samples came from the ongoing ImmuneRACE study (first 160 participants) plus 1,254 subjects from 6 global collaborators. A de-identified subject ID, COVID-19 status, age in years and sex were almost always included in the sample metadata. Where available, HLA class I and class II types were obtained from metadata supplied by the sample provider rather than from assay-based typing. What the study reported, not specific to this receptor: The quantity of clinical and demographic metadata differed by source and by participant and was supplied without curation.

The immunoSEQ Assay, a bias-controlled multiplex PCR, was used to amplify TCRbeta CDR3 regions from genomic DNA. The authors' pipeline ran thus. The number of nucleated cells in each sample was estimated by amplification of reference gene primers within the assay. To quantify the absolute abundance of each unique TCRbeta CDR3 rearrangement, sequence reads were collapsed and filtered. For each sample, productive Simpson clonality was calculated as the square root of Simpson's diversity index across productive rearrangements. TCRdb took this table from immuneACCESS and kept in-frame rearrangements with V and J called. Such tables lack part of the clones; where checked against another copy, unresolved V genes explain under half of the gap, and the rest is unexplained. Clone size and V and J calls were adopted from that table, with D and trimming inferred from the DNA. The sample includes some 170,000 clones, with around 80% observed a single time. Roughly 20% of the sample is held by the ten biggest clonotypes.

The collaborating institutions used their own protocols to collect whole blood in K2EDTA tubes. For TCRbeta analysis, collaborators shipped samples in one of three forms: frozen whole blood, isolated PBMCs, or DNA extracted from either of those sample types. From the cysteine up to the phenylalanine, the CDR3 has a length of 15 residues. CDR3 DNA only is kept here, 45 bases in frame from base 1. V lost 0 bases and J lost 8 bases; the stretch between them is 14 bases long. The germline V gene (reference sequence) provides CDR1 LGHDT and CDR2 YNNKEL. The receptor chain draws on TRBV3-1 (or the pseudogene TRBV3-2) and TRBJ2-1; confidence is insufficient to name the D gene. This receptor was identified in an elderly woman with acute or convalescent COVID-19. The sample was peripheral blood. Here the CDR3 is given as CASSQDRTLDYEQFF. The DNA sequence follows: TGTGCCAGCAGCCAAGATCGAACCCTAGATTATGAGCAGTTCTTC.